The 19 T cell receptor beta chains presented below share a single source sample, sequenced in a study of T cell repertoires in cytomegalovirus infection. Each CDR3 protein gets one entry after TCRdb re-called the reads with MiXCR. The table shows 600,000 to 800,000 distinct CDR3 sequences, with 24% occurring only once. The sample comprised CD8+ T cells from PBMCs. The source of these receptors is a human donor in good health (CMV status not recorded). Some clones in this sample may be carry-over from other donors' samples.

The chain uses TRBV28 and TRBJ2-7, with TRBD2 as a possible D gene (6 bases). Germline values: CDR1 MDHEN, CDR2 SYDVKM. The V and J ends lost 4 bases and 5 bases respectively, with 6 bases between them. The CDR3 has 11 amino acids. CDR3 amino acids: CASSSGDEQYV. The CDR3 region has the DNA TGTGCCAGCAGTTCGGGGGACGAGCAGTACGTC.

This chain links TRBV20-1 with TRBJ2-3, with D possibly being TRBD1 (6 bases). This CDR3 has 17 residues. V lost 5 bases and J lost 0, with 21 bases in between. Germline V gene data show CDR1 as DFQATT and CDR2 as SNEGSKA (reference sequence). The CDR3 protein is CSADNYPGHFSTDTQYF. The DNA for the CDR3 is TGCAGTGCTGACAACTATCCGGGACACTTTAGCACAGATACGCAGTATTTT.

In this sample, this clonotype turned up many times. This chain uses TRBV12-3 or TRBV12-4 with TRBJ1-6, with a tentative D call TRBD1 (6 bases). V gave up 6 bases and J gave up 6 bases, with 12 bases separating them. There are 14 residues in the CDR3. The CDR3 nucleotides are TGTGCCAGCAGCGACAGGCCTACTAATTCACCCCTCCACTTT. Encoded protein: CASSDRPTNSPLHF.

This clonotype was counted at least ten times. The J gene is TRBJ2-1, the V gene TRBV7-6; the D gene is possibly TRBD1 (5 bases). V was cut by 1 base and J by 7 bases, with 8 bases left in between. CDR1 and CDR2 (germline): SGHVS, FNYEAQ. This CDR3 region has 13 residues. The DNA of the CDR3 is TGTGCCAGCAGCTTAGAAAGGGGTAATGAGCAGTTCTTC. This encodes CASSLERGNEQFF.

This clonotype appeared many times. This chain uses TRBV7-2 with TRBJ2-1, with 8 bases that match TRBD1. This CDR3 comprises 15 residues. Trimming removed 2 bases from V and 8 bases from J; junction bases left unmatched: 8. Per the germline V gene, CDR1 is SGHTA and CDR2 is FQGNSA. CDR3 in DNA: TGTGCCAGCAGCTTAAAGGTCCCAGGGGGCGATGAGCAGTTCTTC. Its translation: CASSLKVPGGDEQFF.

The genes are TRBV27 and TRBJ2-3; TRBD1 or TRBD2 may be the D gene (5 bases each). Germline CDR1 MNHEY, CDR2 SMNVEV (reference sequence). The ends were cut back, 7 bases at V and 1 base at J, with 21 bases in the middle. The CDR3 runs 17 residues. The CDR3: CASTPRDATWGTDTQYF. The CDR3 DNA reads TGTGCCAGCACTCCAAGGGACGCAACCTGGGGCACAGATACGCAGTATTTT.

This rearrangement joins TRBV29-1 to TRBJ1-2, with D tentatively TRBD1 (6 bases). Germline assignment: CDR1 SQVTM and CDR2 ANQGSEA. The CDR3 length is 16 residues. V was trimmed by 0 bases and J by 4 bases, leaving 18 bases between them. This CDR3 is CSVEEGGAWTPYGYTF. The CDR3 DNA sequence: TGCAGCGTTGAAGAAGGGGGGGCCTGGACACCCTATGGCTACACCTTC.

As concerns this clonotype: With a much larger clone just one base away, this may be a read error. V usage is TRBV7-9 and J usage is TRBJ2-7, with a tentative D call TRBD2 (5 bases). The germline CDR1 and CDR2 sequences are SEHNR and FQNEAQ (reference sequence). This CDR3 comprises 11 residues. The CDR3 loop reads CARSLATEQYF. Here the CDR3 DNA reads TGTGCCAGAAGCTTAGCGACGGAGCAGTACTTC.

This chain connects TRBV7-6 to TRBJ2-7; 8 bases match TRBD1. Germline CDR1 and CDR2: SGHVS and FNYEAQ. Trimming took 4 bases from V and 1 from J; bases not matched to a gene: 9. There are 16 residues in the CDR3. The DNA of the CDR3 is TGTGCCAGCAGCTCATCGGGAAACAGGGGGTCCTACGAGCAGTACTTC. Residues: CASSSSGNRGSYEQYF.

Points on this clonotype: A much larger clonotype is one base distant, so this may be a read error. CDR3 coding DNA: TGTGCCAACAGCTCCGCTTCGCTGTCTTACGAGCAGTACGTC. It yields the protein CANSSASLSYEQYV. The gene calls are TRBV7-4 and TRBJ2-7; D is ambiguous. From germline, CDR1 is SGHVT and CDR2 SQSDAQ. The CDR3 sequence is 14 residues long.

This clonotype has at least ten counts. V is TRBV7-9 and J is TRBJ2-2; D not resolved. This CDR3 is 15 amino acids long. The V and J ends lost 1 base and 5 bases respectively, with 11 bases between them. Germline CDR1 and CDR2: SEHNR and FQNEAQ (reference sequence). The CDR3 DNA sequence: TGTGCCAGCAGCTTAGAAACATACCCAACCGGGGAGCTGTTTTTT. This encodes CASSLETYPTGELFF.

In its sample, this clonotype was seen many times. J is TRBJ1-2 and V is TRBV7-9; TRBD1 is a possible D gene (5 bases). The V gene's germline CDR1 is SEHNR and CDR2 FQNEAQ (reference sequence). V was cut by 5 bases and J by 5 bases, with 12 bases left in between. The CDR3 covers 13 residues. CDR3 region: CASSQRGNYGYTF. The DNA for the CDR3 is TGTGCCAGCAGCCAACGGGGGAATTATGGCTACACCTTC.

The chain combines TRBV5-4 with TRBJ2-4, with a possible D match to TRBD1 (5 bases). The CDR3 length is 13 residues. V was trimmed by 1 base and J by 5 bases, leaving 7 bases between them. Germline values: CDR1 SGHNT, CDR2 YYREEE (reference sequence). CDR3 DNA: TGTGCCAGCAGCTTGCCGACAGAAAACATTCAGTACTTC. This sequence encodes CASSLPTENIQYF.

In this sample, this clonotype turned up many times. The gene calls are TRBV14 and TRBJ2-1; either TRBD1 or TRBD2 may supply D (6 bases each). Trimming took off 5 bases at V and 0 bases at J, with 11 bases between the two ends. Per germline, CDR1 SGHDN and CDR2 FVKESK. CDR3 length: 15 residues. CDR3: CASSDEGGSYNEQFF. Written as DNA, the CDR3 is TGTGCCAGCAGCGACGAGGGGGGCTCCTACAATGAGCAGTTCTTC.

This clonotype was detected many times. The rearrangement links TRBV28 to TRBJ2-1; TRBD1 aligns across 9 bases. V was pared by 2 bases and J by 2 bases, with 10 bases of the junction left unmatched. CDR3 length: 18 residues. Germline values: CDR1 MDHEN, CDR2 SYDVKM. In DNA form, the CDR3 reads TGTGCCAGCAGTTTACGGTGGGACAGGGAGGTCGCCTACAATGAGCAGTTCTTC. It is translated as CASSLRWDREVAYNEQFF.

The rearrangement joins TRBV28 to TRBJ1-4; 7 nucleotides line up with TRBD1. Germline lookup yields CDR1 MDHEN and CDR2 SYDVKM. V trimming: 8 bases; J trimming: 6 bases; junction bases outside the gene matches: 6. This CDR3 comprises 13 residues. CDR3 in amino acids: CASAQGLDEKLFF. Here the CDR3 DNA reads TGTGCCAGCGCACAGGGGTTGGATGAAAAACTGTTTTTT.

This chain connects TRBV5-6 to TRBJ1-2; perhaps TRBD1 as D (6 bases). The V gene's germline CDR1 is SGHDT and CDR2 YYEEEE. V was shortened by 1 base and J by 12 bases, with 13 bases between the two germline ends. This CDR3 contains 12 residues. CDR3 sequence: CASSLKTGVNTF. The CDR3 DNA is TGTGCCAGCAGCTTGAAGACAGGAGTGAACACCTTC.

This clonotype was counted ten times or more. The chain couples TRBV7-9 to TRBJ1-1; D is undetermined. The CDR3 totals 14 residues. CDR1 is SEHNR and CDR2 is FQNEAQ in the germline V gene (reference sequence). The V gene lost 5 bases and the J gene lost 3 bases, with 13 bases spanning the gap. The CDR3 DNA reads TGTGCCAGCAGCCAGGCGGCCTGGTACACTGAAGCTTTCTTT. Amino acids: CASSQAAWYTEAFF.

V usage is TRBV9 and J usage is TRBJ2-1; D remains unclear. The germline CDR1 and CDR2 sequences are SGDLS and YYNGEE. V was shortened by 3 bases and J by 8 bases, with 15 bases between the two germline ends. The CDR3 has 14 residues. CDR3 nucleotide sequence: TGTGCCAGCAGCGCCTGGACCCAATGGGATGAGCAGTTCTTC. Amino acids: CASSAWTQWDEQFF.